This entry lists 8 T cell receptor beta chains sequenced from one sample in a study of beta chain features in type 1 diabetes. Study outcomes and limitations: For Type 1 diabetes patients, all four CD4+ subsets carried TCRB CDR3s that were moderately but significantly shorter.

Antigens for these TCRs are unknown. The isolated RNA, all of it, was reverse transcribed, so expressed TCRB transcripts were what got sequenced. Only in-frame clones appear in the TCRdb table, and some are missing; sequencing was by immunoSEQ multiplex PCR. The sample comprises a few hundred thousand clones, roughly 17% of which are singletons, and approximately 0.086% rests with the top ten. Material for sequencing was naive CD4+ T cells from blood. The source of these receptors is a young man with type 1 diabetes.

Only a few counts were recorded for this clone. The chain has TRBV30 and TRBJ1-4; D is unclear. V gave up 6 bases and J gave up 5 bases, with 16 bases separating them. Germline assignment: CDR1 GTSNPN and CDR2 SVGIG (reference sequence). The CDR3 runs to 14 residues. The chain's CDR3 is CACQQAAVNEKLFF. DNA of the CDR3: TGTGCCTGCCAACAAGCGGCGGTAAATGAAAAACTGTTTTTT.

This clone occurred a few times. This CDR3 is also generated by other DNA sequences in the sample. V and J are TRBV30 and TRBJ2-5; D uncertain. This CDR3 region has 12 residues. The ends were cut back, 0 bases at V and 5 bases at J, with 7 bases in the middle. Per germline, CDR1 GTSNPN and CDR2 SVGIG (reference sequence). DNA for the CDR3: TGTGCCTGGAGTGTGGGTTTGGAGACCCAGTACTTC. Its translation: CAWSVGLETQYF.

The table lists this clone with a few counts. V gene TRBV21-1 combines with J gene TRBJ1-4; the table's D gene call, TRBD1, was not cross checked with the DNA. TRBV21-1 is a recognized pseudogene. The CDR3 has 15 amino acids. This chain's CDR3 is CASSQGTPTYEKLFF. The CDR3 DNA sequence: TGTGCCAGCTCACAGGGGACACCTACCTATGAAAAACTGTTTTTT.

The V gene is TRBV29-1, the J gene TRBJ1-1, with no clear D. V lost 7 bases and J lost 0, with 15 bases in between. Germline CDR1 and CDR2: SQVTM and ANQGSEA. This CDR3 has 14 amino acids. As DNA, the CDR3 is TGCAGCGCTACTCGGACGGTTATGAACACTGAAGCTTTCTTT. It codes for CSATRTVMNTEAFF.

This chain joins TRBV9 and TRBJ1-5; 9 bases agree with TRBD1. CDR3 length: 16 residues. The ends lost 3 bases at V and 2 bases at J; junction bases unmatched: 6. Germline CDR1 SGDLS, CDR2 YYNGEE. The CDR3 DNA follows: TGTGCCAGCAGCGCGGGGACAGGGAATGGCAATCAGCCCCAGCATTTT. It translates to CASSAGTGNGNQPQHF.

CDR3 region: CASSQVGLAGDEQYF. CDR3 DNA sequence: TGCGCCAGCAGCCAAGTGGGACTAGCGGGAGACGAGCAGTACTTC. The V gene is TRBV4-1, the J gene TRBJ2-7; 14 nucleotides match TRBD2. Germline values: CDR1 MGHRA, CDR2 YSYEKL. Trimming took 1 base from V and 5 from J; bases not matched to a gene: 1. The CDR3 spans 15 residues.

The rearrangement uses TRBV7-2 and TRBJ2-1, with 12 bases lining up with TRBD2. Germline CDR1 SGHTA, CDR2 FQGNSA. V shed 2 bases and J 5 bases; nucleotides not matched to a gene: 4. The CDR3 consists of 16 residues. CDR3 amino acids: CASSLKTSGRHNEQFF. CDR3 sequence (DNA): TGTGCCAGCAGCTTAAAGACTAGCGGGAGACACAATGAGCAGTTCTTC.

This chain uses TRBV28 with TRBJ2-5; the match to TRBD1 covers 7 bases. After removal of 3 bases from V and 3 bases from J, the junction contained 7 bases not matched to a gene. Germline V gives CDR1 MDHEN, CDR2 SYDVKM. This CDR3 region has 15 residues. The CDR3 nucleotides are TGTGCCAGCAGTTTTGGGACAGAACACGAAGAGACCCAGTACTTC. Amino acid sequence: CASSFGTEHEETQYF.